Described below is a single T cell receptor (beta chain) sequence and its context. Its antigen is unknown. These data belong to a study of cytomegalovirus exposure and HLA in healthy donors. Whole-study findings and limits: With later analysis, a missense DCLRE1C variant became linked to TCR beta V- and J-gene trimming. Under in vitro conditions, a few CMV-associated chains were confirmed as specific for CMV antigens.

Amplification used 60 Vbeta primers and 13 Jbeta primers. Sequenced by immunoSEQ multiplex PCR; TCRdb stores in-frame clones only, minus some. Of about 200,000 clones listed, roughly 82% are singletons. CDR3 length: 16 residues. With 2 bases clipped from V and 4 bases from J, the junction kept 6 bases outside the gene matches. Per the germline V gene, CDR1 is MRHNA and CDR2 is SNTAGT. J is TRBJ2-1 and V is TRBV6-4; 9 bases are shared with TRBD2. This receptor was taken from a man in his forties or fifties in good health and CMV-seropositive. The sample consisted of PBMCs. The CDR3 is CASSDKAGGPYNEQFF. The CDR3 nucleotides read TGTGCCAGCAGTGACAAGGCGGGAGGGCCTTACAATGAGCAGTTCTTC.